Below are 20 T cell receptor beta chains sequenced from a single sample in a study of early T cells in non-severe SARS-CoV-2 infection (dated by TCRdb to the early 2020s). The library was built by means of 5' RACE. Sequencing relied on a NextSeq 500. TCRdb trimmed the raw reads at Q25, called clones with MiXCR and kept productive beta chains. Each CDR3 protein gets just one entry, which takes the most common genes and DNA from the rows behind it. Present in this sample are about 60,000 distinct CDR3 sequences, approximately 10% of which were seen just once. Of the sample, approximately 1.1% falls within the top ten clones. Material: whole blood. All receptors come from an adult who was a healthcare worker with PCR-confirmed SARS-CoV-2 infection or an uninfected control (not recorded which).

J is TRBJ1-6 and V is TRBV12-3 or TRBV12-4, with 9 bases matching TRBD1. With V trimmed by 6 bases and J by 3 bases, 3 bases remained unmatched. The CDR3 totals 15 residues. The CDR3 DNA reads TGTGCCAGCAGCTGGACAGGGGACTATAATTCACCCCTCCACTTT. Translated, it gives CASSWTGDYNSPLHF.

The chain has TRBV20-1 and TRBJ2-5, with a tentative D call TRBD2 (6 bases). CDR1 DFQATT and CDR2 SNEGSKA come from the germline V gene (reference sequence). This CDR3 spans 17 amino acids. The V and J ends lost 3 bases and 0 bases respectively, with 20 bases between them. The CDR3 region is CSASNVMGGPYQETQYF. DNA of the CDR3: TGCAGTGCTAGTAACGTTATGGGGGGTCCGTACCAAGAGACCCAGTACTTC.

The sample holds many counts of this clonotype. V is TRBV30 and J is TRBJ2-5; the D gene is possibly TRBD2 (5 bases). CDR3 length equals 15 residues. V lost 1 base to trimming and J lost 1 base, with 13 bases between them. CDR1 and CDR2 from the germline V gene are GTSNPN and SVGIG (reference sequence). The CDR3 coding sequence is TGTGCCTGGAGTGCCCCAGAGGGAATCCAAGAGACCCAGTACTTC. Its translation is CAWSAPEGIQETQYF.

The genes are TRBV3-1 and TRBJ2-2; D call uncertain. Germline CDR1 is LGHDT and CDR2 is YNNKEL (reference sequence). The CDR3 is 13 residues long. The V end lost 0 bases, the J end lost 2 bases, and 1 base lay between the germline ends. The CDR3: CASSQDNTGELFF. The CDR3 nucleotides read TGTGCCAGCAGCCAAGATAACACCGGGGAGCTGTTTTTT.

This clonotype has more than one count but fewer than ten. The gene calls are TRBV12-3 or TRBV12-4 and TRBJ1-5; D is uncertain. Trimming pared 7 bases from V and 2 bases from J, leaving 15 bases between. The CDR3 loop spans 15 amino acids. The CDR3 is CASTTGMPGNQPQHF. The DNA for the CDR3 is TGTGCCAGCACCACGGGTATGCCCGGCAATCAGCCCCAGCATTTT.

In its sample, this clonotype was seen a few times. The chain has TRBV5-4 and TRBJ1-2; 8 bases agree with TRBD1. CDR1 is SGHNT and CDR2 is YYREEE in the germline V gene (reference sequence). The CDR3 covers 18 residues. V shed 0 bases, J shed 0 bases, and the junction held 10 bases outside the gene matches. Written as DNA, the CDR3 is TGTGCCAGCAGCTTGGCGGCAGGGGGCGCAGGGGCTAACTATGGCTACACCTTC. Its protein product is CASSLAAGGAGANYGYTF.

This clonotype was seen ten or more times. The V gene is TRBV3-1, the J gene TRBJ1-2; 8 nucleotides agree with TRBD1. Germline V gene sequence: CDR1 LGHDT, CDR2 YNNKEL (reference sequence). The CDR3 runs 16 residues. Trimming cost V 1 base and J 4 bases; bases outside gene matches: 8. The CDR3 bases are TGTGCCAGCAGCCAAGGAAAACTCAGGGGGCCCTATGGCTACACCTTC. Protein sequence: CASSQGKLRGPYGYTF.

This clonotype appeared many times. The J gene is TRBJ2-5, the V gene TRBV11-2, with 11 bases fitting TRBD2. Germline CDR1 and CDR2: SGHAT and FQNNGV. The CDR3 has 16 residues. V lost 1 base, J lost 2 bases, and 3 bases stayed unmatched. The DNA for the CDR3 is TGTGCCAGCAGCTTAGCGGCTAGCGGGGGGCAAGAGACCCAGTACTTC. Amino acids: CASSLAASGGQETQYF.

The V and J genes are TRBV10-3 and TRBJ2-6; D is unresolved. The CDR3 loop spans 17 amino acids. V gave up 0 bases and J gave up 3 bases, with 12 bases separating them. Looked up from germline, CDR1 is ENHRY and CDR2 is SYGVKD. For the CDR3, the DNA is TGTGCCATCAGTGAGTCTGAAGGAACCTTTGGGGCCAACGTCCTGACTTTC. Its protein is CAISESEGTFGANVLTF.

The chain is built from TRBV29-1 and TRBJ2-5; D is unresolved. The CDR3 length is 11 residues. V was shortened by 8 bases and J by 1 base, with 8 bases between the two germline ends. From germline, CDR1 is SQVTM and CDR2 ANQGSEA. The CDR3 protein is CSTRTQETQYF. CDR3 coding DNA: TGCAGCACCAGGACCCAAGAGACCCAGTACTTC.

This clonotype was seen a handful of times. This rearrangement joins TRBV5-4 to TRBJ2-1; 8 bases fit TRBD1. With 3 bases clipped from V and 3 bases from J, the junction kept 2 bases outside the gene matches. The CDR3 contains 14 residues. Germline V gene sequence: CDR1 SGHNT, CDR2 YYREEE (reference sequence). The CDR3, as DNA: TGTGCCAGCAGCTCGGACAGGGTCTACAATGAGCAGTTCTTC. Amino acids: CASSSDRVYNEQFF.

The chain employs TRBV6-1 and TRBJ1-1; TRBD1 might be the D (6 bases). Between the trimmed V and J ends, which lost 6 bases and 3 bases, there was a span of 14 bases. CDR3 length equals 14 residues. Germline V lookup: CDR1 MNHNS, CDR2 SASEGT. The CDR3 DNA reads TGTGCCAGCAGCCCGGCGGGGGCGTACACTGAAGCTTTCTTT. This translates into CASSPAGAYTEAFF.

This rearrangement joins TRBV6-5 to TRBJ1-2; no firm D call. CDR1 is MNHEY, CDR2 SVGAGI, per germline. The germline V and J ends were trimmed by 5 bases and 4 bases, with 17 bases remaining between them. The CDR3 is 15 residues long. The DNA of the CDR3 is TGTGCCAGCAGTAAAAGTAGAACAACCCCCTATGGCTACACCTTC. Translated, it gives CASSKSRTTPYGYTF.

This clonotype is a singleton in its sample. The chain combines TRBV28 with TRBJ2-1; D is unresolved. Trimming removed 4 bases at V and 8 bases at J, with 27 bases between. The CDR3 has 18 amino acids. Germline-derived CDR1 and CDR2 are MDHEN and SYDVKM. CDR3 DNA sequence: TGTGCCAGCAGTTCAATCCTAGACATCACATTGGTCCTGGATGAGCAGTTCTTC. It codes for CASSSILDITLVLDEQFF.

This clonotype was observed a few times. The chain couples TRBV20-1 to TRBJ1-5; the match to TRBD1 covers 8 bases. Looked up from germline, CDR1 is DFQATT and CDR2 is SNEGSKA (reference sequence). The CDR3 covers 16 residues. Unmatched junction bases numbered 18, after V lost 4 bases and J lost 10 bases. The CDR3 region is CSAITGTGGLNNPQHF. DNA of the CDR3: TGCAGTGCTATCACCGGGACAGGAGGCCTCAATAATCCCCAGCATTTT.

The J gene is TRBJ2-5, the V gene TRBV20-1; no firm D call. CDR3 length: 15 amino acids. Trimming pared 5 bases from V and 0 bases from J, leaving 16 bases between. Germline values: CDR1 DFQATT, CDR2 SNEGSKA (reference sequence). DNA of the CDR3: TGCAGTGCTGATAACTCCAAACAAAACCAAGAGACCCAGTACTTC. Translation gives CSADNSKQNQETQYF.

The table lists this clonotype with many counts. J is TRBJ1-6 and V is TRBV7-8; no definite D call. Trimming took 3 bases from V and 7 from J, leaving 13 bases between them. This CDR3 comprises 15 residues. Germline lookup yields CDR1 SGHVS and CDR2 FQNEAQ. CDR3 bases: TGTGCCAGCAGCTTTAACCCTCTCGGGAATTCACCCCTCCACTTT. Its protein product is CASSFNPLGNSPLHF.

This clonotype came up a few times. The chain uses TRBV12-3 or TRBV12-4 and TRBJ1-2, with D perhaps TRBD1 (5 bases). The CDR3 consists of 13 residues. V gave up 2 bases and J gave up 7 bases, with 11 bases separating them. The CDR3 region has the DNA TGTGCCAGCAGTTTACGGGGGATAGGTGGCTACACCTTC. It is translated as CASSLRGIGGYTF.

This clonotype was counted many times. The chain couples TRBV24-1 to TRBJ2-2; maybe TRBD2 (6 bases). The CDR3 contains 16 residues. V gave up 4 bases and J gave up 5 bases, with 16 bases separating them. In germline, CDR1 is KGHDR, CDR2 SFDVKD. The CDR3 here is CATSDPGLSRTGELFF. In DNA, the CDR3 is TGTGCCACCAGTGACCCTGGACTATCGAGGACCGGGGAGCTGTTTTTT.

The table lists this clonotype with many counts. This sequence joins TRBV18 and TRBJ2-3; D remains unclear. Germline V lookup: CDR1 KGHSH, CDR2 LQKENI. Trimming took off 0 bases at V and 2 bases at J, with 6 bases between the two ends. The CDR3 loop spans 14 amino acids. The CDR3 region is CASSPPGNTDTQYF. CDR3 sequence (DNA): TGTGCCAGCTCACCACCGGGGAACACAGATACGCAGTATTTT.